This T cell receptor beta chain derives from a study of blood T cell repertoires in COVID-19. Overall study context: COVID-19 samples, acute and convalescent, were from the United States, Italy and Spain. T cells, B-cell-depleted T cells, or PBMCs supplied cDNA or gDNA.

With 0 bases clipped from V and 2 bases from J, the junction kept 7 bases outside the gene matches. The CDR3 sequence is 16 residues long. Germline lookup yields CDR1 LGHDT and CDR2 YNNKEL (reference sequence). In the source study's methods: Reference gene primer amplification yielded estimated nucleated cell counts. Here immunoSEQ multiplex PCR was the method, and the copy in TCRdb shows in-frame clones only, minus some. V, J and clone size reflect that table, while D and trimming were determined from the DNA. The profile shows 200,000 to 300,000 clones, 84% of them singletons. The chain couples TRBV3-1 (or the pseudogene TRBV3-2) to TRBJ2-7; 7 bases align to TRBD1. The sample comprised peripheral blood. The TCR comes from a woman in her forties who had recovered from COVID-19. This CDR3 reads CASSQDRQGIAYEQYF. The CDR3 DNA reads TGTGCCAGCAGCCAAGATCGACAGGGTATTGCCTACGAGCAGTACTTC.